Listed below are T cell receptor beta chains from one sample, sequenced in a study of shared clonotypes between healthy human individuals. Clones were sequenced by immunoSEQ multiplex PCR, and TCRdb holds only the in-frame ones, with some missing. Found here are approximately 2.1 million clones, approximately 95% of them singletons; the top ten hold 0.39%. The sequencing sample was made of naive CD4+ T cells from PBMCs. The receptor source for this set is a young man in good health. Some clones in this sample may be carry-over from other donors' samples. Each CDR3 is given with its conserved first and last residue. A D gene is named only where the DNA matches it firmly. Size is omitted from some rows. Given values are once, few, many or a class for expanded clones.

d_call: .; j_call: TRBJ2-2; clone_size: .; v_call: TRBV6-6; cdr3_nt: TGTGCCAGCAGTTTCGCAGGGGCGAACACCGGGGAGCTGTTTTTT; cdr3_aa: CASSFAGANTGELFF
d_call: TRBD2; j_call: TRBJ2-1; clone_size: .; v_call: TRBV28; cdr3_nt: TGTGCCAGCAGTTTTATTTCGACTAGCGGGAGGGATGAAATGTCCTACAATGAGCAGTTCTTC; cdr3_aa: CASSFISTSGRDEMSYNEQFF
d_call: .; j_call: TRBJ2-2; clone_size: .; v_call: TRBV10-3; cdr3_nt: TGTGCCATCAGTGAGTCGGGTAGCATCACCGGGGAGCTGTTTTTT; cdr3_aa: CAISESGSITGELFF
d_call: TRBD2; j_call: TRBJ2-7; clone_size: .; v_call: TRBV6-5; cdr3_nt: TGTGCCAGCAGAAATAAGGGACTAACACTCTACGAGCAGTACTTC; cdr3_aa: CASRNKGLTLYEQYF
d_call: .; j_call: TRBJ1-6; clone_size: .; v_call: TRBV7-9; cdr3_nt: TGTGCCAGCAGCCACAACCTTTTATCTTCACCCCTCCACTTT; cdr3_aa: CASSHNLLSSPLHF
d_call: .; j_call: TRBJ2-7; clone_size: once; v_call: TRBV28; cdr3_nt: TGTGCCAGCAGTTCTACCCGAGAGCAGTACTTC; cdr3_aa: CASSSTREQYF
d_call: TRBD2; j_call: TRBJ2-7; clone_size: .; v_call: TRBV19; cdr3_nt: TGTGCCAGTAGTTCACTGGGGGGTAGCGGGGCTACCCCCTACGAGCAGTACTTC; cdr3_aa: CASSSLGGSGATPYEQYF
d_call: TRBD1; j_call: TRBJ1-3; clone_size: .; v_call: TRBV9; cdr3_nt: TGTGCCAGCAGCCCTCAGACAGGGCCCTCTGGAAACACCATATATTTT; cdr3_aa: CASSPQTGPSGNTIYF
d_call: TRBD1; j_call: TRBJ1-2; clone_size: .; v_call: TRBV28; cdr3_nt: TGTGCCAGCAGTTCGACAGGGGGTCCCAACTATGGCTACACCTTC; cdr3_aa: CASSSTGGPNYGYTF
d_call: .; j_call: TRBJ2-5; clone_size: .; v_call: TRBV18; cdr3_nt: TGTGCCAGCTCACCGGGGACAATGAGGGAGACCCAGTACTTC; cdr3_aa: CASSPGTMRETQYF
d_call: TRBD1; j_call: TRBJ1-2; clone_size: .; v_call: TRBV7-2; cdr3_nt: TGTGCCAGCAGCTTGTCCGGGACAGGGATACGTGGCTACACCTTC; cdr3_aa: CASSLSGTGIRGYTF
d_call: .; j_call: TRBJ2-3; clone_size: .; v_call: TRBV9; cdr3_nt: TGTGCCAGCAGCCCAATAGGGAGCACAGATACGCAGTATTTT; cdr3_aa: CASSPIGSTDTQYF
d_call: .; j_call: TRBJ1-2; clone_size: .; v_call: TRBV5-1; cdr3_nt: TGCGCCAGCAGCTCACAGGCGTCGAACTATGGCTACACCTTC; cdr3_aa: CASSSQASNYGYTF
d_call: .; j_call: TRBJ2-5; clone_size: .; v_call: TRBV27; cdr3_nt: TGTGCCAGCAGTTCGAACGGCGGGGAGACCCAGTACTTC; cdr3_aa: CASSSNGGETQYF
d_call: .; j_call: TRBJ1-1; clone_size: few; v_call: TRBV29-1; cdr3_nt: TGCAGCGTTGTGCGGAGACTGAACACTGAAGCTTTCTTT; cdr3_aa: CSVVRRLNTEAFF
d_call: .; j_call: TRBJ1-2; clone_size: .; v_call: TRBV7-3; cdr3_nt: TGTGCCAGCAGCTTACTCGGAAGCCTTAACTATGGCTACACCTTC; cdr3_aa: CASSLLGSLNYGYTF
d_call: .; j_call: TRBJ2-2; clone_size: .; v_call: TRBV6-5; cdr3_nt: TGTGCCAGCAGTCGCCGTGAGGACGGGGAGCTGTTTTTT; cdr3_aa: CASSRREDGELFF
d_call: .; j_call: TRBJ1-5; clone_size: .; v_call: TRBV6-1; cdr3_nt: TGTGCCAGCAGTGAGGCCAGCAATCAGCCCCAGCATTTT; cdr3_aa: CASSEASNQPQHF
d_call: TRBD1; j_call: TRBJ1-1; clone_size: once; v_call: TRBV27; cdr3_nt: TGTGCCAGCAGTCCAAGACAGGGGCAAAGGAACACTGAAGCTTTCTTT; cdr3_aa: CASSPRQGQRNTEAFF
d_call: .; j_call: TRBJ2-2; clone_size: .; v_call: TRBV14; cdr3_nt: TGTGCCAGCAGCCTCGGGTCGAACACCGGGGAGCTGTTTTTT; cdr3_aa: CASSLGSNTGELFF